The 29 T cell receptor beta chains below come from one sample, sequenced in a study of blood T cell repertoires in COVID-19. Profiled with immunoSEQ multiplex PCR; TCRdb holds only in-frame clones, not every one. The table has more than 300,000 clones, 85% to 90% seen once. Specimen: PBMCs or T cells enriched from blood (not recorded which). The receptors were gathered from a man in his thirties or forties who had recovered from COVID-19.

The genes are TRBV6-5 and TRBJ2-5; D gene ambiguous. The CDR3 consists of 15 residues. Germline CDR1 MNHEY, CDR2 SVGAGI. Between the trimmed V and J ends, which lost 1 base and 2 bases, there was a span of 11 bases. CDR3 in DNA: TGTGCCAGCAGTTACTTCGGGTCCACGCAAGAGACCCAGTACTTC. Its translation is CASSYFGSTQETQYF.

The chain links TRBV7-9 to TRBJ2-2; 9 bases are shared with TRBD2. The CDR3 consists of 19 residues. Germline CDR1 SEHNR, CDR2 FQNEAQ (reference sequence). With V trimmed by 5 bases and J by 7 bases, 20 bases remained unmatched. The DNA of the CDR3 is TGTGCCAGCAGCGGGGGCCCCAGCGGGGGGCCCTCATTGAGCGGGGAGCTGTTTTTT. Amino acids: CASSGGPSGGPSLSGELFF.

V and J are TRBV7-2 and TRBJ2-3; 11 bases fit TRBD2. The CDR3 covers 17 residues. The V and J ends lost 5 bases and 3 bases, in that order; junction bases with no gene match: 10. The germline CDR1 and CDR2 sequences are SGHTA and FQGNSA. CDR3 nucleotides: TGTGCCAGCAGCCTCAGACTAGCGGGAAGGGGTACAGATACGCAGTATTTT. It encodes CASSLRLAGRGTDTQYF.

In the case of this clone: Distinct nucleotide sequences in the sample also encode this CDR3. This sequence joins TRBV5-4 and TRBJ1-1; maybe TRBD1 (5 bases). The V and J ends lost 1 base and 2 bases respectively, with 9 bases between them. The CDR3 runs to 14 residues. Germline-derived CDR1 and CDR2 are SGHNT and YYREEE (reference sequence). This chain's CDR3 is CASSLSQGNTEAFF. Here the CDR3 DNA reads TGTGCCAGCAGCTTGTCCCAGGGAAACACTGAAGCTTTCTTT.

The V call is TRBV4-2, the J call TRBJ1-2; 9 nucleotides align to TRBD1. The CDR3 runs to 15 residues. With 4 bases clipped from V and 4 bases from J, the junction kept 7 bases outside the gene matches. From germline, CDR1 is LGHNA and CDR2 YNFKEQ. The CDR3 loop is CASSPQGAQVYGYTF. As DNA, the CDR3 is TGTGCCAGCAGCCCACAGGGGGCGCAGGTCTATGGCTACACCTTC.

The J gene is TRBJ1-2, the V gene TRBV12-3 or TRBV12-4; TRBD1 might be the D (6 bases). The CDR3 is made up of 13 amino acids. The germline V and J ends were trimmed by 1 base and 7 bases, with 10 bases remaining between them. In DNA form, the CDR3 reads TGTGCCAGCAGTTTAGACAGGGTGCTTGGCTACACCTTC. The encoded protein is CASSLDRVLGYTF.

This chain joins TRBV7-6 and TRBJ1-1, with TRBD1 matching over 9 bases. Germline lookup yields CDR1 SGHVS and CDR2 FNYEAQ. The V and J ends lost 5 bases and 4 bases, in that order; junction bases with no gene match: 8. The CDR3 spans 15 residues. DNA of the CDR3: TGTGCCAGCAGCGCCGAACAGGGGGCTAGCACTGAAGCTTTCTTT. Its translation: CASSAEQGASTEAFF.

J is TRBJ2-3 and V is TRBV9; the match to TRBD1 covers 8 bases. Germline V CDR1 and CDR2: SGDLS, YYNGEE. The CDR3 has 15 amino acids. V lost 4 bases and J lost 3; bases outside the gene matches: 7. The CDR3 is CASSPRDRQTDTQYF. The DNA of the CDR3 is TGTGCCAGCAGCCCCCGGGACAGGCAGACAGATACGCAGTATTTT. The variable domain in full, with the rest retrieved from reference TRBV9 and TRBJ2-3, is DSGVTQTPKHLITATGQRVTLRCSPRSGDLSVYWYQQSLDQGLQFLIQYYNGEERAKGNILERFSAQQFPDLHSELNLSSLELGDSALYFCASSPRDRQTDTQYFGPGTRLTVL.

The chain links TRBV5-1 to TRBJ2-1; 8 nucleotides align to TRBD2. Germline CDR1 and CDR2: SGHRS and YFSETQ. V was pared by 2 bases and J by 7 bases, with 8 bases of the junction left unmatched. This CDR3 has 15 amino acids. In nucleotides, the CDR3 is TGCGCCAGCAGCTTCGAGCGGGGGATGAGGAATGAGCAGTTCTTC. Protein product: CASSFERGMRNEQFF.

V gene TRBV10-1 combines with J gene TRBJ2-7; tentatively, D is TRBD2 (6 bases). Per germline, CDR1 WNHNN and CDR2 SYGVQD (reference sequence). The CDR3 loop spans 12 amino acids. V dropped 5 bases and J dropped 7 bases, with 12 bases sitting between them. For the CDR3, the DNA is TGCGCCAGCAGTTTGGACTATCATGAGCAGTACTTC. Amino acids: CASSLDYHEQYF.

CDR3 sequence (DNA): TGTGCCAGCAGTGAAGCCTGGATTATGACCGGGACAGACTCCTACGAGCAGTACTTC. Translating it yields CASSEAWIMTGTDSYEQYF. This chain uses TRBV6-1 with TRBJ2-7, with 7 bases aligning to TRBD1. The germline V gene has CDR1 MNHNS and CDR2 SASEGT. This CDR3 spans 19 amino acids. Trimming cost V 0 bases and J 0 bases; bases outside gene matches: 14.

This chain joins TRBV5-1 and TRBJ1-1; 10 bases match TRBD1. The CDR3 has 17 residues. Germline lookup yields CDR1 SGHRS and CDR2 YFSETQ. The junction had 12 bases not matched to a gene; V was cut back by 5 bases and J by 2 bases. The CDR3 region has the DNA TGCGCCAGCAGAGATCAGGACAGGGGGAGTAGAAACACTGAAGCTTTCTTT. It yields the protein CASRDQDRGSRNTEAFF.

The chain is built from TRBV24-1 and TRBJ2-2; TRBD1 matches 7 bases. This CDR3 is 14 amino acids long. V shed 12 bases and J 5 bases; nucleotides not matched to a gene: 11. Per germline, CDR1 KGHDR and CDR2 SFDVKD. The CDR3 region has the DNA TGTGCCGCGACAGGGCGTACAGGGACCGGGGAGCTGTTTTTT. As protein: CAATGRTGTGELFF.

This clone is a singleton in its sample. This chain uses TRBV16 with TRBJ2-5; D uncertain. The CDR3 runs to 14 residues. Trimming took 0 bases from V and 6 from J, leaving 11 bases between them. The germline V gene has CDR1 KGHSY and CDR2 FQNENV. This CDR3 reads CASSQSVERKTQYF. As DNA, the CDR3 is TGTGCCAGCAGCCAATCGGTGGAGAGGAAGACCCAGTACTTC.

The CDR3 DNA is TGTGCCAGTAGTATAGTGACAGGGGCAAACACCGGGGAGCTGTTTTTT. Amino acids: CASSIVTGANTGELFF. The rearrangement joins TRBV19 to TRBJ2-2; 8 bases match TRBD1. After removal of 1 base from V and 2 bases from J, the junction contained 3 bases not matched to a gene. The CDR3 runs 16 residues. The germline gives CDR1 LNHDA, CDR2 SQIVND (reference sequence).

The rearrangement joins TRBV7-6 to TRBJ2-7, with TRBD1 identical over 7 bases. CDR3 length equals 16 residues. J was trimmed by 0 bases and V by 4 bases; bases with no gene match: 9. The germline V gene has CDR1 SGHVS and CDR2 FNYEAQ. The CDR3: CASSSGWGQSSYEQYF. In nucleotides, the CDR3 is TGTGCCAGCAGCTCTGGATGGGGACAGAGCTCCTACGAGCAGTACTTC. The complete variable domain, with remaining parts taken from reference TRBV7-6 and TRBJ2-7, reads GAGVSQSPRYKVTKRGQDVALRCDPISGHVSLYWYRQALGQGPEFLTYFNYEAQQDKSGLPNDRFSAERPEGSISTLTIQRTEQRDSAMYRCASSSGWGQSSYEQYFGPGTRLTVT.

This clone appeared a few times. The chain couples TRBV29-1 to TRBJ1-2; 10 bases align to TRBD1. The CDR3 contains 13 residues. Germline V gene data show CDR1 as SQVTM and CDR2 as ANQGSEA. Unmatched junction bases numbered 2, after V lost 4 bases and J lost 3 bases. The CDR3 here is CSVGDRGDYGYTF. CDR3 coding DNA: TGCAGCGTTGGGGACAGGGGAGACTATGGCTACACCTTC.

The V call is TRBV5-4, the J call TRBJ2-5; D perhaps matches TRBD1 (5 bases). The CDR3 is 14 residues long. With 2 bases removed from V and 1 base from J, the gap between germline ends came to 9 bases. Looked up from germline, CDR1 is SGHNT and CDR2 is YYREEE (reference sequence). This CDR3 is CASSFRTPQETQYF. The CDR3 DNA reads as TGTGCCAGCAGCTTCAGGACACCCCAAGAGACCCAGTACTTC.

This clone is a singleton in its sample. The V and J genes are TRBV30 and TRBJ1-6, with 7 bases that match TRBD1. Germline V lookup: CDR1 GTSNPN, CDR2 SVGIG (reference sequence). CDR3 length: 16 amino acids. Losses at the gene ends were 1 base for V and 8 bases for J; bases not matched to a gene: 11. CDR3 coding DNA: TGTGCCTGGAGTGCCCACAGGGGATGGGCCGATTCACCCCTCCACTTT. Protein sequence: CAWSAHRGWADSPLHF.

V gene TRBV2 combines with J gene TRBJ1-2, with D uncertain. Germline CDR1 SNHLY, CDR2 FYNNEI. This CDR3 is built from 16 residues. V lost 4 bases and J lost 8, with 23 bases in between. CDR3 region: CASSADGWGGYGGYTF. In DNA form, the CDR3 reads TGTGCCAGCAGTGCGGACGGGTGGGGAGGATATGGGGGCTACACCTTC. Full variable domain (outside the CDR3, taken from reference TRBV2 and TRBJ1-2): EPEVTQTPSHQVTQMGQEVILRCVPISNHLYFYWYRQILGQKVEFLVSFYNNEISEKSEIFDDQFSVERPDGSNFTLKIRSTKLEDSAMYFCASSADGWGGYGGYTFGSGTRLTVV.

J is TRBJ1-2 and V is TRBV11-3, with 10 positions matching TRBD1. Germline V gives CDR1 SGHNT, CDR2 YENEEA. V was clipped by 3 bases and J by 7 bases; unmatched bases: 8. This CDR3 is 15 amino acids long. CDR3 region: CASSFRQGASGGYTF. CDR3 bases: TGTGCCAGCAGCTTTCGACAGGGGGCCTCTGGTGGCTACACCTTC.

The V and J genes are TRBV9 and TRBJ2-2; D is ambiguous. The CDR3 totals 15 residues. V lost 1 base and J 6 bases, leaving 13 bases between the germline ends. Germline V lookup: CDR1 SGDLS, CDR2 YYNGEE. The CDR3 sequence: CASSVQSLAPGELFF. The DNA of the CDR3 is TGTGCCAGCAGCGTACAAAGTTTGGCTCCCGGGGAGCTGTTTTTT.

The chain carries TRBV28 and TRBJ1-2; D is unclear. CDR3 length: 15 amino acids. CDR1 is MDHEN, CDR2 SYDVKM, per germline. Between the trimmed V and J ends, which lost 7 bases and 0 bases, there was a span of 15 bases. CDR3 DNA sequence: TGTGCCAGCACCCCCTCGTCCGCAGCTAACTATGGCTACACCTTC. Amino acids: CASTPSSAANYGYTF.

The chain couples TRBV12-3 or TRBV12-4 to TRBJ2-5; D remains unclear. With 5 bases removed from V and 1 base from J, the gap between germline ends came to 8 bases. The CDR3 has 13 amino acids. CDR3 sequence (DNA): TGTGCCAGCAGTCCCACCGGCCAAGAGACCCAGTACTTC. Its translation: CASSPTGQETQYF.

The rearrangement links TRBV6-5 to TRBJ1-1; D perhaps matches TRBD1 (5 bases). In germline, CDR1 is MNHEY, CDR2 SVGAGI. The CDR3 has 14 residues. V was shortened by 5 bases and J by 0 bases, with 10 bases between the two germline ends. CDR3 protein: CASSPGLLNTEAFF. The CDR3 DNA follows: TGTGCCAGCAGTCCGGGACTGCTGAACACTGAAGCTTTCTTT.

The V call is TRBV5-1, the J call TRBJ2-1, with TRBD2 identical over 12 bases. The CDR3 runs to 16 residues. Trimming at V came to 4 bases and at J to 10 bases, leaving 12 bases not matched to a gene. Germline V gene sequence: CDR1 SGHRS, CDR2 YFSETQ. CDR3: CASSALAGGLGWEQFF. In DNA form, the CDR3 reads TGCGCCAGCAGCGCACTAGCGGGGGGCCTAGGTTGGGAGCAGTTCTTC.

The chain has TRBV4-1 and TRBJ2-7; 7 nucleotides align to TRBD1. CDR1 and CDR2 from the germline V gene are MGHRA and YSYEKL. Losses at the gene ends were 1 base for V and 0 bases for J; bases not matched to a gene: 12. This CDR3 spans 18 amino acids. CDR3 amino acids: CASSQALLTGASSYEQYF. The CDR3 nucleotides are TGCGCCAGCAGCCAAGCCCTCCTTACAGGGGCGAGCTCCTACGAGCAGTACTTC.

The gene calls are TRBV28 and TRBJ2-1; 10 positions agree with TRBD2. This CDR3 contains 14 residues. Trimming removed 3 bases from V and 8 bases from J; junction bases left unmatched: 4. Germline assignment: CDR1 MDHEN and CDR2 SYDVKM. CDR3 sequence reads: CASSFSGGPDEQFF. Written as DNA, the CDR3 is TGTGCCAGCAGTTTTAGCGGGGGGCCGGATGAGCAGTTCTTC.

DNA for the CDR3: TGTGCCAGCAGCTTGGATGGGGCGCGGGGAAACACCATATATTTT. Translating it yields CASSLDGARGNTIYF. The rearrangement joins TRBV5-5 to TRBJ1-3, with a weak D call TRBD1 (5 bases). Germline loops: CDR1 SGHKS, CDR2 YYEKEE (reference sequence). The CDR3 runs 15 residues. The V end was cut by 0 bases, the J end by 4 bases, with 11 bases between.